The entry below gives a single TCR beta chain sequence along with its context. The sample comes from a study of blood T cell repertoires in COVID-19. The wider study: PBMCs, B-cell-depleted T cells, or T cells were the source of the cDNA or gDNA that made up the material.

The CDR3 length is 16 residues. The germline gives CDR1 MNHEY, CDR2 SVGEGT. Trimming removed 1 base from V and 3 bases from J; junction bases left unmatched: 5. As processed by the authors: Amplification of reference gene primers provided the estimated nucleated cell counts. Repertoires were generated with immunoSEQ multiplex PCR, while TCRdb's copy carries only in-frame clones and drops some. For V, J and clone size, that table is used; D and trimming come from the DNA. The data contain 150,000 to 200,000 clones, roughly 80% of them singletons. Input material: peripheral blood. This chain joins TRBV6-2 or TRBV6-3 and TRBJ2-1; 8 bases agree with TRBD2. This TCR was recovered from a woman between 25 and 40 years old with acute or convalescent COVID-19. The DNA of the CDR3 is TGTGCCAGCAGTTACTTACTAGCGGCAGTCTACAATGAGCAGTTCTTC. It translates to CASSYLLAAVYNEQFF.